Below are 14 T cell receptor beta chains sequenced from a single sample in a study of neurological immune-mediated disorders. TCRdb called the 5' RACE reads again in MiXCR, with one record for every CDR3 protein. The sample lists tens of thousands of distinct CDR3 sequences; roughly 13% were seen once. Time point meaning: longitudinal time-point 3. Sequenced material: PBMCs. These receptors all stem from a man aged 25-45 years in good health.

This clonotype was seen only once. A much larger clone lies a single base off, so this may be a read error. V usage is TRBV5-1 and J usage is TRBJ1-6; D is perhaps TRBD1 (5 bases). The CDR3 totals 16 residues. V lost 0 bases and J 11 bases, leaving 18 bases between the germline ends. Germline values: CDR1 SGHRS, CDR2 YFSETQ. CDR3 residues: CASSLGNLRDDPPLHF. The CDR3 DNA reads as TGCGCCAGCAGCTTGGGGAACCTCAGGGATGATCCACCCCTCCACTTT.

The chain recombines TRBV6-2 or TRBV6-3 with TRBJ2-1; 7 nucleotides line up with TRBD2. This CDR3 has 14 amino acids. CDR1 and CDR2 from the germline V gene are MNHEY and SVGEGT. V lost 7 bases and J lost 6; bases outside the gene matches: 9. The CDR3 loop reads CASNPRREINEQFF. CDR3 coding DNA: TGTGCCAGCAACCCCCGGCGGGAGATCAATGAGCAGTTCTTC.

Many counts were recorded for this clonotype. V usage is TRBV5-1 and J usage is TRBJ2-2, with a weak D call TRBD2 (5 bases). Germline CDR1 and CDR2: SGHRS and YFSETQ. The CDR3 is 12 amino acids. Trimming took off 6 bases at V and 7 bases at J, with 10 bases between the two ends. The chain's CDR3 is CASTEAVGELFF. The DNA of the CDR3 is TGCGCCAGCACGGAAGCGGTCGGGGAGCTGTTTTTT.

This clonotype was detected many times. The chain employs TRBV20-1 and TRBJ1-5; the match to TRBD1 covers 8 bases. This CDR3 region has 15 residues. The junction had 11 bases not matched to a gene; V was cut back by 7 bases and J by 3 bases. The V gene's germline CDR1 is DFQATT and CDR2 SNEGSKA (reference sequence). CDR3 protein: CSVPNRGTYNQPQHF. Written as DNA, the CDR3 is TGCAGTGTCCCGAACAGGGGGACTTACAATCAGCCCCAGCATTTT.

This clonotype showed up many times. The chain carries TRBV5-1 and TRBJ2-2, with 7 nucleotides matching TRBD2. The V and J ends lost 0 bases and 5 bases, in that order; junction bases with no gene match: 7. The CDR3 is made up of 16 amino acids. CDR1 SGHRS and CDR2 YFSETQ come from the germline V gene. Here the CDR3 DNA reads TGCGCCAGCAGCTTGGAGGGCGGGAGTTCAACCGGGGAGCTGTTTTTT. Its protein is CASSLEGGSSTGELFF.

The genes are TRBV5-1 and TRBJ2-7, with 9 bases lining up with TRBD1. This CDR3 region has 17 residues. With V trimmed by 0 bases and J by 3 bases, 10 bases remained unmatched. The germline CDR1 and CDR2 sequences are SGHRS and YFSETQ. The CDR3 here is CASSLAISGTGYYEQYF. DNA for the CDR3: TGCGCCAGCAGCTTGGCTATAAGCGGGACAGGGTACTACGAGCAGTACTTC.

Many counts were recorded for this clonotype. The chain employs TRBV20-1 and TRBJ2-5, with 9 bases lining up with TRBD2. This CDR3 is 16 amino acids long. The junction had 9 bases not matched to a gene; V was cut back by 0 bases and J by 4 bases. From germline, CDR1 is DFQATT and CDR2 SNEGSKA (reference sequence). The DNA of the CDR3 is TGCAGTGCTAGAGATCTTGCGGGAGGGCCATTAGAGACCCAGTACTTC. Amino acid sequence: CSARDLAGGPLETQYF.

This clonotype showed up many times. The chain couples TRBV5-1 to TRBJ2-3; 13 bases are a match to TRBD2. Germline assignment: CDR1 SGHRS and CDR2 YFSETQ. Unmatched junction bases numbered 5, after V lost 4 bases and J lost 3 bases. This CDR3 comprises 16 residues. CDR3 in DNA: TGCGCCAGCAGCCGCGGACTAGCGGGAGAAACAGATACGCAGTATTTT. Protein sequence: CASSRGLAGETDTQYF. Filled out from reference TRBV5-1 and TRBJ2-3, the complete variable domain reads KAGVTQTPRYLIKTRGQQVTLSCSPISGHRSVSWYQQTPGQGLQFLFEYFSETQRNKGNFPGRFSGRQFSNSRSEMNVSTLELGDSALYLCASSRGLAGETDTQYFGPGTRLTVL.

The chain links TRBV7-9 to TRBJ2-7, with a weak D call TRBD1 (5 bases). This CDR3 comprises 13 residues. Per the germline V gene, CDR1 is SEHNR and CDR2 is FQNEAQ (reference sequence). With 4 bases removed from V and 5 bases from J, the gap between germline ends came to 12 bases. CDR3 protein: CASSSAGHHEQYF. The DNA of the CDR3 is TGTGCCAGCAGCTCAGCCGGACACCACGAGCAGTACTTC.

Comment on this clonotype: Given a much more abundant clone one base away, this may be a read error. The CDR3 ends on some other residue instead of the conserved phenylalanine or tryptophan, so this is likely a read error. The rearrangement links TRBV28 to TRBJ1-4; D ambiguous. The CDR3 totals 13 residues. The germline gives CDR1 MDHEN, CDR2 SYDVKM. V lost 6 bases to trimming and J lost 8 bases, with 13 bases between them. The CDR3 loop reads CASSVGLREKLFS. In DNA form, the CDR3 reads TGTGCCAGCAGCGTGGGGTTGCGGGAAAAACTGTTTTCT.

This clonotype was recorded many times. The chain joins TRBV11-1 to TRBJ2-5; weak D call: TRBD1 (6 bases). Germline values: CDR1 SGHAT, CDR2 FQDESV (reference sequence). This CDR3 is 14 amino acids long. Between the trimmed V and J ends, which lost 5 bases and 4 bases, there was a span of 14 bases. Here the CDR3 DNA reads TGTGCCAGCAGCGAAACAGGGCTGGGAGAGACCCAGTACTTC. The encoded protein is CASSETGLGETQYF.

Relative to its sample, this clonotype is medium-sized. The CDR3 is CASSHNRGYYNEQFF. Written as DNA, the CDR3 is TGTGCCAGCAGTCACAACAGGGGCTACTACAATGAGCAGTTCTTC. The V gene is TRBV28, the J gene TRBJ2-1; 7 bases line up with TRBD1. Germline CDR1 reads MDHEN; CDR2 reads SYDVKM. V trimming: 5 bases; J trimming: 3 bases; junction bases outside the gene matches: 7. The CDR3 is made up of 15 amino acids.

The table lists this clonotype with many counts. The chain joins TRBV29-1 to TRBJ1-5; D is uncertain. The CDR3 has 13 amino acids. V was clipped by 1 base and J by 7 bases, with 11 bases between them. The V gene's germline CDR1 is SQVTM and CDR2 ANQGSEA. The CDR3 coding sequence is TGCAGCGTTGAAGTAGATAGGTACCAGCCCCAGCATTTT. It specifies CSVEVDRYQPQHF.

This chain joins TRBV20-1 and TRBJ1-1, with D hard to call. Between the trimmed V and J ends, which lost 2 bases and 11 bases, there was a span of 18 bases. The CDR3 spans 13 residues. From germline, CDR1 is DFQATT and CDR2 SNEGSKA (reference sequence). The CDR3 spells CSARTPEWVDAFF. The CDR3 nucleotides are TGCAGTGCTAGAACACCCGAGTGGGTAGACGCTTTCTTT.